This T cell receptor beta chain comes out of a study of CD8+ T cells in alopecia areata. Study results and caveats: Mouse data revealed clearer TCR sharing than patient data did, a gap possibly tied to HLA. Normal-skin resident alphabeta T cells also appear among scalp sample sequences. Normal scalp had lower clonality than lesional scalp, with alopecia totalis/universalis lesions showing this most strongly.

Cell sorting on a FACSAria was used to separate CD4+ and CD8+ T cells from the PBMCs. With 1 base removed from V and 3 bases from J, the gap between germline ends came to 10 bases. Germline CDR1 is SGHAT and CDR2 is FQNNGV. This CDR3 is 15 amino acids long. A remark on this clone: Its antigen is unidentified.

TCR sequencing used cDNA made by reverse transcription of extracted RNA. Profiling relied on immunoSEQ multiplex PCR, and the TCRdb table lists in-frame clones only, not all of them. The sample includes some 110,000 clones, over 60% of them seen just once. The rearrangement joins TRBV11-2 to TRBJ2-1, with D perhaps matching TRBD2 (6 bases). The sequenced material came from CD4+ T cells sorted from blood. The clonotype was recovered from a human donor in good health. CDR3 residues: CASSLVAGFYNEQFF. For the CDR3, the DNA is TGTGCCAGCAGCTTAGTCGCGGGATTCTACAATGAGCAGTTCTTC. Full variable domain (rest looked up from reference TRBV11-2 and TRBJ2-1): EAGVAQSPRYKIIEKRQSVAFWCNPISGHATLYWYQQILGQGPKLLIQFQNNGVVDDSQLPKDRFSAERLKGVDSTLKIQPAKLEDSAVYLCASSLVAGFYNEQFFGPGTRLTVL.